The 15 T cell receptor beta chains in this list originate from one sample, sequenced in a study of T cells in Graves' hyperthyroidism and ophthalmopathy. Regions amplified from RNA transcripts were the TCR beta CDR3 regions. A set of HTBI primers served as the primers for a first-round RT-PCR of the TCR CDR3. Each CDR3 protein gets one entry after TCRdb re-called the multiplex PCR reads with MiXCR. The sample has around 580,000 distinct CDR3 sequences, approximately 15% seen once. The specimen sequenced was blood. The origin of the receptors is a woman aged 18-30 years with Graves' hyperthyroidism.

The CDR3 sequence is CASSYSGSSDYGYTF. CDR3 sequence (DNA): TGTGCCAGCAGTTACTCGGGTTCCAGCGACTATGGCTACACCTTC. The chain is built from TRBV6-6 and TRBJ1-2, with D hard to call. The CDR3 is 15 residues long. Germline CDR1 reads MNHNY; CDR2 reads SVGAGI (reference sequence). Between the trimmed V and J ends, which lost 0 bases and 3 bases, there was a span of 11 bases.

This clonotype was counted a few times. The chain's CDR3 is CASSLGRLLAGGLMAKNIQYF. DNA of the CDR3: TGTGCCAGCAGCTTAGGCCGACTGCTAGCGGGGGGGTTAATGGCCAAAAACATTCAGTACTTC. J is TRBJ2-4 and V is TRBV11-2, with TRBD2 matching over 12 bases. Trimming took 1 base from V and 1 from J; bases not matched to a gene: 14. The CDR3 totals 21 residues. Germline V gene sequence: CDR1 SGHAT, CDR2 FQNNGV. The variable domain in full, completed from reference TRBV11-2 and TRBJ2-4, reads EAGVAQSPRYKIIEKRQSVAFWCNPISGHATLYWYQQILGQGPKLLIQFQNNGVVDDSQLPKDRFSAERLKGVDSTLKIQPAKLEDSAVYLCASSLGRLLAGGLMAKNIQYFGAGTRLSVL.

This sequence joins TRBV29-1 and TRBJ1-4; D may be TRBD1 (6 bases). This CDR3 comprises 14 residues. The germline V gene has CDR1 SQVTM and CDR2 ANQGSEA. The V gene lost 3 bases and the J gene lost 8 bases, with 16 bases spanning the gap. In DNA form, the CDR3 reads TGCAGCGTTGAGGGGAGGGCAGGGGACGAAAAACTGTTTTTT. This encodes CSVEGRAGDEKLFF.

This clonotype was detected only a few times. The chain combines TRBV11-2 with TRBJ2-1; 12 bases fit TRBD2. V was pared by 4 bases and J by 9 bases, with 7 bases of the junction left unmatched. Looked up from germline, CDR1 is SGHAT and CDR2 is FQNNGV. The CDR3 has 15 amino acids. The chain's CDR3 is CASSSRLAGEGEQFF. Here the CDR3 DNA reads TGTGCCAGCAGCTCCCGACTAGCGGGAGAGGGTGAGCAGTTCTTC.

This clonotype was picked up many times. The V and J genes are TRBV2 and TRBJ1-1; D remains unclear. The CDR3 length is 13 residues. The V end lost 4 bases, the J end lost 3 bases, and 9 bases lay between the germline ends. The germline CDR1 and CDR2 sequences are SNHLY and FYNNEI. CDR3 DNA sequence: TGTGCCAGCAGTGTCTCCCGCTACACTGAAGCTTTCTTT. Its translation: CASSVSRYTEAFF. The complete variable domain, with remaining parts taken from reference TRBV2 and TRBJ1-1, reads EPEVTQTPSHQVTQMGQEVILRCVPISNHLYFYWYRQILGQKVEFLVSFYNNEISEKSEIFDDQFSVERPDGSNFTLKIRSTKLEDSAMYFCASSVSRYTEAFFGQGTRLTVV.

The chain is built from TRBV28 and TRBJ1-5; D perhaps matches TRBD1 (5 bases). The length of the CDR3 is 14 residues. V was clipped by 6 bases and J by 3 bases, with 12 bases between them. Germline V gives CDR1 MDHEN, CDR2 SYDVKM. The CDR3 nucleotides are TGTGCCAGCAGCCAGGGAGGGAACAATCAGCCCCAGCATTTT. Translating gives CASSQGGNNQPQHF.

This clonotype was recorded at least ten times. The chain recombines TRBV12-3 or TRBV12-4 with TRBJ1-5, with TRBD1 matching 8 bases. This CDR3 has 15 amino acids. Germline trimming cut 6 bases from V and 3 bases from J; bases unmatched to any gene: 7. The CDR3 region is CASSPTGVFNQPQHF. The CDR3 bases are TGTGCCAGCAGCCCGACAGGGGTCTTCAATCAGCCCCAGCATTTT.

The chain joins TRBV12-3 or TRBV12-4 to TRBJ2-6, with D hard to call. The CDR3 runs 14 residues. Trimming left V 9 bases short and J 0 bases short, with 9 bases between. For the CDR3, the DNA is TGTGCCAGTTACAAGCACTCTGGGGCCAACGTCCTGACTTTC. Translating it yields CASYKHSGANVLTF.

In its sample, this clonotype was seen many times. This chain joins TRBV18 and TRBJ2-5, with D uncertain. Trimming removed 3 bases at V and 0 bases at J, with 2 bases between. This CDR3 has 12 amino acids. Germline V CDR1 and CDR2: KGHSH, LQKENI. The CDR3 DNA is TGTGCCAGCTCACCTAACCAAGAGACCCAGTACTTC. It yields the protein CASSPNQETQYF. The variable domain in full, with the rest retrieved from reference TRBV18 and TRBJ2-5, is NAGVMQNPRHLVRRRGQEARLRCSPMKGHSHVYWYRQLPEEGLKFMVYLQKENIIDESGMPKERFSAEFPKEGPSILRIQQVVRGDSAAYFCASSPNQETQYFGPGTRLLVL.

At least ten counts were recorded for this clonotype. The CDR3 loop reads CASSREGGVQPQHF. The CDR3 DNA is TGCGCCAGCAGCCGGGAGGGCGGCGTTCAGCCCCAGCATTTT. The rearrangement links TRBV4-1 to TRBJ1-5, with D unclear. Looked up from germline, CDR1 is MGHRA and CDR2 is YSYEKL. V was trimmed by 4 bases and J by 6 bases, leaving 13 bases between them. The CDR3 is 14 amino acids.

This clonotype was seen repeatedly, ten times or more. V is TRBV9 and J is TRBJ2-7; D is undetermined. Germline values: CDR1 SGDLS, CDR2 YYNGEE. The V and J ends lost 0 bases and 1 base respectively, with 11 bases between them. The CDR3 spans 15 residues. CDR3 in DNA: TGTGCCAGCAGCGTAGGCCTGGACGCATCCTACGAGCAGTACTTC. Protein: CASSVGLDASYEQYF.

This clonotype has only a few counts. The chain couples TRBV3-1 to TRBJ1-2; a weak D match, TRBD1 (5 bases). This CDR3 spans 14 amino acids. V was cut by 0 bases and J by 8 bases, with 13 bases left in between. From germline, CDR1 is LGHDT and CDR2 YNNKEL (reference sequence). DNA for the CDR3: TGTGCCAGCAGCCAAGATCGTCAGGGCCGGGGCTACACCTTC. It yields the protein CASSQDRQGRGYTF.

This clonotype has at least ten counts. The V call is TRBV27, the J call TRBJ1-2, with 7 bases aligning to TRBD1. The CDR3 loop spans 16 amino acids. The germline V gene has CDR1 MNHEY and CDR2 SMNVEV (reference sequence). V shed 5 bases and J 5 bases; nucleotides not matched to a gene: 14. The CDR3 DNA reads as TGTGCCAGCAGTCCCAGCCCCGGGACAGCAAGATATGGCTACACCTTC. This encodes CASSPSPGTARYGYTF.

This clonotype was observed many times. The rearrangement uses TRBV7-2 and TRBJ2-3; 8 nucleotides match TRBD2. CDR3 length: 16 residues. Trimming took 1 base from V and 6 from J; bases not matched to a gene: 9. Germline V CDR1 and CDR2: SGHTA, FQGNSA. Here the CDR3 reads CASSLDPGGPRDTQYF. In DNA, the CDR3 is TGTGCCAGCAGCTTAGATCCGGGAGGGCCGAGGGATACGCAGTATTTT.

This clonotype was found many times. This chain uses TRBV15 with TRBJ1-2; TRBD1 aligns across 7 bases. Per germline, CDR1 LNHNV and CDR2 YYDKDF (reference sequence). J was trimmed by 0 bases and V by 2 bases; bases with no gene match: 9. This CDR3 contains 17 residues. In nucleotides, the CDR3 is TGTGCCACCAGCAGAAAGGGACAGCCCACCTCTAACTATGGCTACACCTTC. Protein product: CATSRKGQPTSNYGYTF.